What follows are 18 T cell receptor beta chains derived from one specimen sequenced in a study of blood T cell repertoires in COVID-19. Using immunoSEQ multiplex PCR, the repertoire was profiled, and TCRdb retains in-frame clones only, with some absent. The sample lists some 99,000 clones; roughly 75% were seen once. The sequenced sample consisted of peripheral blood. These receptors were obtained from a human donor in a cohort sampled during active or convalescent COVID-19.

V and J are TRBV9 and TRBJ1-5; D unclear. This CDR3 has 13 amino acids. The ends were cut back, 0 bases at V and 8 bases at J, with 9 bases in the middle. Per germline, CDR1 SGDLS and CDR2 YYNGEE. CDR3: CASSVEPHKPQHF. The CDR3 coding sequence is TGTGCCAGCAGCGTAGAACCCCACAAGCCCCAGCATTTT.

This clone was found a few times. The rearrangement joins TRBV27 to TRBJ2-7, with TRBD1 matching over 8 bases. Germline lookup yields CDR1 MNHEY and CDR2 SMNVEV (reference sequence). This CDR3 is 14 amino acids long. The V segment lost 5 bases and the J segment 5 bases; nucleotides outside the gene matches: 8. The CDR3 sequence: CASSQWTGSHEQYF. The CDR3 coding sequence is TGTGCCAGCAGTCAATGGACAGGGAGCCACGAGCAGTACTTC.

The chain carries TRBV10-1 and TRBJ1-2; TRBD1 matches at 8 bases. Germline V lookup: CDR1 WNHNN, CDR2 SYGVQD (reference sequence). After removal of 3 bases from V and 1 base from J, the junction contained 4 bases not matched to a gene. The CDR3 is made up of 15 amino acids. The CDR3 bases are TGCGCCAGCAGTGACAGGACAGGGCTTAACTATGGCTACACCTTC. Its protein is CASSDRTGLNYGYTF.

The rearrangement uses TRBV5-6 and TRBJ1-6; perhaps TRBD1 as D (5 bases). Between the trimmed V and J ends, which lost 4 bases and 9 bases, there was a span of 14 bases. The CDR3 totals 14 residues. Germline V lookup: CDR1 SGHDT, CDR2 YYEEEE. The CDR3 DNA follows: TGTGCCAGCAGCGACGACAGAAGTTTTTCACCCCTCCACTTT. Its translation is CASSDDRSFSPLHF.

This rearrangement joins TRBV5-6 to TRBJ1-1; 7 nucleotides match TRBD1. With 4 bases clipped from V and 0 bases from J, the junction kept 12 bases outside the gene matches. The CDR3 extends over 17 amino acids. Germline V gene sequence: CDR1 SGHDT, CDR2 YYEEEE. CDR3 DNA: TGTGCCAGCAGCCCCGGACTGGGACAGAGGCTGAACACTGAAGCTTTCTTT. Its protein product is CASSPGLGQRLNTEAFF. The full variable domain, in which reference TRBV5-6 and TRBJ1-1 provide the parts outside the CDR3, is DAGVTQSPTHLIKTRGQQVTLRCSPKSGHDTVSWYQQALGQGPQFIFQYYEEEERQRGNFPDRFSGHQFPNYSSELNVNALLLGDSALYLCASSPGLGQRLNTEAFFGQGTRLTVV.

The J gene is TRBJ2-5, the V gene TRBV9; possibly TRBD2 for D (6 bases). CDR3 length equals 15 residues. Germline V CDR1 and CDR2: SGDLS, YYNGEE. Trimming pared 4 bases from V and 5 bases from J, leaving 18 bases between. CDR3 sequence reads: CASSFAPSARETQYF. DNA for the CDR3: TGTGCCAGCAGCTTTGCCCCTAGCGCCAGGGAGACCCAGTACTTC.

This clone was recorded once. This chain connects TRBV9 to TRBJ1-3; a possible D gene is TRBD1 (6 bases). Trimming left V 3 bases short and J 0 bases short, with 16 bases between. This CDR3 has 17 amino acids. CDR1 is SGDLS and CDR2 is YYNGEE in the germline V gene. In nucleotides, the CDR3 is TGTGCCAGCAGCGCCCTACCCGGGACAACCTCTGGAAACACCATATATTTT. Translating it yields CASSALPGTTSGNTIYF.

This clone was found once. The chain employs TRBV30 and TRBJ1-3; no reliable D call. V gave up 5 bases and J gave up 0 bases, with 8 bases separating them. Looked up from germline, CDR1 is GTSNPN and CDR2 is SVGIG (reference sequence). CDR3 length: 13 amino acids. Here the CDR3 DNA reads TGTGCCTGGGGGATGCGCTCTGGAAACACCATATATTTT. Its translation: CAWGMRSGNTIYF.

This chain's CDR3 is CASSLLGQGSNQPQHF. CDR3 coding DNA: TGTGCCAGCAGTTTATTGGGACAGGGTAGCAATCAGCCCCAGCATTTT. The J gene is TRBJ1-5, the V gene TRBV27; 9 nucleotides align to TRBD1. Per the germline V gene, CDR1 is MNHEY and CDR2 is SMNVEV (reference sequence). The CDR3 contains 16 residues. Unmatched junction bases numbered 1, after V lost 1 base and J lost 0 bases.

CDR3 in amino acids: CAHSPGLLRYTF. The CDR3 DNA follows: TGTGCCCACTCGCCCGGACTCCTTCGCTACACCTTC. The chain is built from TRBV30 and TRBJ1-2; D gene uncertain. V lost 8 bases to trimming and J lost 9 bases, with 19 bases between them. CDR3 length equals 12 residues. CDR1 is GTSNPN and CDR2 is SVGIG in the germline V gene (reference sequence). Full variable domain (outside the CDR3, taken from reference TRBV30 and TRBJ1-2): SQTIHQWPATLVQPVGSPLSLECTVEGTSNPNLYWYRQAAGRGLQLLFYSVGIGQISSEVPQNLSASRPQDRQFILSSKKLLLSDSGFYLCAHSPGLLRYTFGSGTRLTVV.

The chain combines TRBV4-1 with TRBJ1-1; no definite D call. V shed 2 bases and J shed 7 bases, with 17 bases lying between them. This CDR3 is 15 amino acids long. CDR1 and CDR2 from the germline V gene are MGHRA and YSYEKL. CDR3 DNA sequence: TGCGCCAGCAGCCAACCTTCAACGTCGGGGTTTGAAGCTTTCTTT. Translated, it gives CASSQPSTSGFEAFF.

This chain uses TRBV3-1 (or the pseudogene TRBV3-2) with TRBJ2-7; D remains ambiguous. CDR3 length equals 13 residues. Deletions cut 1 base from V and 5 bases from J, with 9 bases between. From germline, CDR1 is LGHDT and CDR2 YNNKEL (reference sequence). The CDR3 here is CASSQVGADEQYF. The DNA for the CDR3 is TGTGCCAGCAGCCAAGTCGGAGCCGACGAGCAGTACTTC.

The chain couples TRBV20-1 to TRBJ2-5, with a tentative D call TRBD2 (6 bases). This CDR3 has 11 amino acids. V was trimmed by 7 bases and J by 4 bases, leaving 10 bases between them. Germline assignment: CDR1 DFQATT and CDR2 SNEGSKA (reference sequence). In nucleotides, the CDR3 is TGCAGTGGGCGGGGACGAGAGACCCAGTACTTC. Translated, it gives CSGRGRETQYF.

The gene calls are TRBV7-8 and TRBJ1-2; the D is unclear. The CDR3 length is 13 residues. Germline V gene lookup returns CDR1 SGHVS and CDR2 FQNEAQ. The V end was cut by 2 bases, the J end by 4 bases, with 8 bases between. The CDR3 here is CASSLSERYGYTF. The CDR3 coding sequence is TGTGCCAGCAGCTTATCCGAGCGCTATGGCTACACCTTC.

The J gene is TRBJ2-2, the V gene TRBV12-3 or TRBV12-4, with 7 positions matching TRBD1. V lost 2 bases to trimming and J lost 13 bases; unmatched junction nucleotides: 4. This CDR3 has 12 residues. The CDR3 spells CASSLLGGGLFF. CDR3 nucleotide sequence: TGTGCCAGCAGTTTACTAGGGGGCGGGCTGTTTTTT.

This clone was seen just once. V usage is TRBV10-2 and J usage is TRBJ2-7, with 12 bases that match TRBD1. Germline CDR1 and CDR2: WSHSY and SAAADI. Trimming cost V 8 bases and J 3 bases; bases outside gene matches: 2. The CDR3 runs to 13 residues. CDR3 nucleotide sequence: TGCGCCAGCGGGGACAGGGGGCTCTACGAGCAGTACTTC. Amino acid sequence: CASGDRGLYEQYF.

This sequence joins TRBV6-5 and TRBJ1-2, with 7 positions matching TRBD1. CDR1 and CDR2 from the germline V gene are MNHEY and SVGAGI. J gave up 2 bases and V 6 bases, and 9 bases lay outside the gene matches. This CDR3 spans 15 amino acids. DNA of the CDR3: TGTGCCAGCAGCTTGGGGGGCAGGGGGAACTATGGCTACACCTTC. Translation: CASSLGGRGNYGYTF.

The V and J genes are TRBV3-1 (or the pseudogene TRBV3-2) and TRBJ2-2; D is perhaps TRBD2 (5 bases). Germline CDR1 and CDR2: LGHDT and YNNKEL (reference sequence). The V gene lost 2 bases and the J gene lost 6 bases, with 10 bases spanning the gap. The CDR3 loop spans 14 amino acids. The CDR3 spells CASSQTRLSGELFF. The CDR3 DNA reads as TGTGCCAGCAGCCAAACGAGACTATCCGGGGAGCTGTTTTTT.